This T cell receptor (beta chain) was observed in a study of regulatory T cells in long-lasting Graves disease. Study in general: The definition of persistent Graves' disease was over 5 years of antithyroid drugs with positive TSH receptor antibodies.

Documented time point: persistent/refractory GD, antithyroid drugs over 5 years with positive TRAb. Researchers made the TCR library from RNA that was extracted from PBMCs. Clinicians diagnosed Graves' disease using American Thyroid Association guidelines. Study results and limitations: Persistent Graves' patients had lower TCR diversity than newly diagnosed ones. Persistent cases favored TRBV28, TRBJ1-2 and TRBJ2-5.

At least ten counts were recorded for this clonotype. What it binds is unknown. Arm-PCR with iRepertoire HTBI primers amplified the CDR3 regions for these TCR beta libraries. TCRdb re-called the multiplex PCR reads through MiXCR, storing one row per CDR3 protein. The sample records 450,000 or so distinct CDR3 sequences, approximately 23% being singletons. Germline V lookup: CDR1 SQVTM, CDR2 ANQGSEA. V dropped 1 base and J dropped 4 bases, with 13 bases sitting between them. The CDR3 has 14 residues. The sequencing used peripheral blood mononuclear cells (PBMCs), collected when the disease was refractory, from a patient treated with antithyroid drugs. This TCR was recovered from a female donor with Graves disease. The V and J genes are TRBV29-1 and TRBJ2-5; D may be TRBD1 or TRBD2 (5 bases each). The DNA for the CDR3 is TGCAGCGTTGAAGCTGGGGGACCAGGAGAGACCCAGTACTTC. Translation: CSVEAGGPGETQYF.